These T cell receptor beta chains were read from a single sample in a study of T cell clones after liver transplantation. Generated by immunoSEQ multiplex PCR, the TCRdb table keeps only in-frame clones and is missing some. This sample has some 70,000 clones; under 90% occur once, and the top ten carry about 0.6%. The input for sequencing was CD4+ T cells from blood, taken before liver transplant. Receptors were obtained from a human donor who received a liver transplant. CDR3s include the opening cysteine and the closing phenylalanine or tryptophan. D genes are given only for firm matches. Clone size is stated in some rows and not others, as once, few, many or a class when expanded.

v_gene: TRBV6-6; j_gene: TRBJ2-7; d_gene: -; abundance: -; CDR3aa: CASSYNRAYEQYF; CDR3nt: TGTGCCAGCAGTTATAACAGGGCATACGAGCAGTACTTC
v_gene: TRBV7-6; j_gene: TRBJ2-4; d_gene: -; abundance: -; CDR3aa: CASSLLTRGAAKNIQYF; CDR3nt: TGTGCCAGCAGCTTACTTACTCGGGGGGCAGCCAAAAACATTCAGTACTTC
v_gene: TRBV5-1; j_gene: TRBJ2-7; d_gene: -; abundance: -; CDR3aa: CASSSPLRKGLNEQYF; CDR3nt: TGCGCCAGCAGCTCTCCGCTTAGGAAGGGACTGAACGAGCAGTACTTC
v_gene: TRBV9; j_gene: TRBJ2-7; d_gene: -; abundance: -; CDR3aa: CASSVGQLRYEQYF; CDR3nt: TGTGCCAGCAGCGTAGGACAGTTACGCTACGAGCAGTACTTC
v_gene: TRBV5-4; j_gene: TRBJ2-7; d_gene: TRBD1; abundance: -; CDR3aa: CACQWDRGPYEQYF; CDR3nt: TGTGCCTGCCAGTGGGACAGGGGGCCCTACGAGCAGTACTTC
v_gene: TRBV7-2; j_gene: TRBJ1-2; d_gene: -; abundance: -; CDR3aa: CASSLDQGRRNTF; CDR3nt: TGTGCCAGCAGCTTAGACCAGGGGCGTCGGAACACCTTC
v_gene: TRBV6-6; j_gene: TRBJ1-5; d_gene: -; abundance: -; CDR3aa: CASRGDVSNQPQHF; CDR3nt: TGTGCCAGCAGGGGGGACGTGAGCAATCAGCCCCAGCATTTT
v_gene: TRBV7-2; j_gene: TRBJ1-2; d_gene: -; abundance: few; CDR3aa: CASSLKNYGYTF; CDR3nt: TGTGCCAGCAGCTTAAAGAACTATGGCTACACCTTC
v_gene: TRBV9; j_gene: TRBJ2-1; d_gene: TRBD2; abundance: few; CDR3aa: CASSVATGTSGIGNEQFF; CDR3nt: TGTGCCAGCAGCGTAGCCACAGGGACTAGCGGGATAGGGAATGAGCAGTTCTTC
v_gene: TRBV19; j_gene: TRBJ1-5; d_gene: -; abundance: -; CDR3aa: CASSIVSRAGNQPQHF; CDR3nt: TGTGCCAGTAGTATAGTGAGTAGGGCAGGCAATCAGCCCCAGCATTTT
v_gene: TRBV6-1; j_gene: TRBJ1-5; d_gene: TRBD1; abundance: -; CDR3aa: CASSLTGNSNQPQHF; CDR3nt: TGTGCCAGCAGCCTGACAGGGAATAGCAATCAGCCCCAGCATTTT
v_gene: TRBV28; j_gene: TRBJ1-2; d_gene: -; abundance: -; CDR3aa: CASRSQTNYGYTF; CDR3nt: TGTGCCAGCAGAAGCCAGACTAACTATGGCTACACCTTC
v_gene: TRBV11-2; j_gene: TRBJ2-5; d_gene: -; abundance: -; CDR3aa: CASSSTRETQYF; CDR3nt: TGTGCCAGCAGCTCGACGAGAGAGACCCAGTACTTC
v_gene: TRBV5-4; j_gene: TRBJ2-5; d_gene: -; abundance: -; CDR3aa: CASSSLATQETQYF; CDR3nt: TGTGCCAGCAGCTCGCTAGCGACCCAAGAGACCCAGTACTTC
v_gene: TRBV4-1; j_gene: TRBJ1-2; d_gene: -; abundance: -; CDR3aa: CASSQVPVNYGYTF; CDR3nt: TGCGCCAGCAGCCAAGTCCCAGTTAACTATGGCTACACCTTC
v_gene: TRBV7-9; j_gene: TRBJ2-5; d_gene: -; abundance: -; CDR3aa: CASSPIRRETQYF; CDR3nt: TGTGCCAGCAGCCCCATACGGCGAGAGACCCAGTACTTC
v_gene: TRBV7-2; j_gene: TRBJ2-2; d_gene: TRBD2; abundance: -; CDR3aa: CASSLDGGRAITGELFF; CDR3nt: TGTGCCAGCAGCTTAGACGGCGGGAGGGCCATCACCGGGGAGCTGTTTTTT
v_gene: TRBV6-5; j_gene: TRBJ1-1; d_gene: TRBD1; abundance: -; CDR3aa: CASSSDRGPNTEAFF; CDR3nt: TGTGCCAGCAGTTCGGACAGGGGGCCGAACACTGAAGCTTTCTTT
v_gene: TRBV7-9; j_gene: TRBJ1-4; d_gene: -; abundance: -; CDR3aa: CASSPKQGREDEKLFF; CDR3nt: TGTGCCAGCAGCCCCAAACAGGGAAGAGAGGATGAAAAACTGTTTTTT
v_gene: TRBV9; j_gene: TRBJ1-2; d_gene: -; abundance: -; CDR3aa: CASSPQGAGYGYTF; CDR3nt: TGTGCCAGCAGCCCCCAAGGGGCAGGGTATGGCTACACCTTC
v_gene: TRBV7-9; j_gene: TRBJ1-5; d_gene: -; abundance: -; CDR3aa: CASSPGTGPINQPQHF; CDR3nt: TGTGCCAGCAGCCCCGGGACCGGGCCGATCAATCAGCCCCAGCATTTT
v_gene: TRBV10-3; j_gene: TRBJ2-1; d_gene: TRBD2; abundance: once; CDR3aa: CAISASTGGEQFF; CDR3nt: TGTGCCATCAGTGCCTCCACGGGGGGTGAGCAGTTCTTC
v_gene: TRBV6-1; j_gene: TRBJ2-1; d_gene: -; abundance: -; CDR3aa: CASSEARTSRAYNEQFF; CDR3nt: TGTGCCAGCAGTGAAGCGCGGACTTCCCGAGCCTACAATGAGCAGTTCTTC
v_gene: TRBV27; j_gene: TRBJ2-7; d_gene: TRBD1; abundance: -; CDR3aa: CASRLSPRTGSYEQYF; CDR3nt: TGTGCCAGCAGACTTAGCCCCCGGACAGGCTCCTACGAGCAGTACTTC
v_gene: TRBV7-2; j_gene: TRBJ1-5; d_gene: -; abundance: few; CDR3aa: CASSPHRGGQPQHF; CDR3nt: TGTGCCAGCAGTCCCCACCGGGGCGGCCAGCCCCAGCATTTT
v_gene: TRBV5-4; j_gene: TRBJ1-4; d_gene: TRBD1; abundance: -; CDR3aa: CASSSLGTASNEKLFF; CDR3nt: TGTGCCAGCAGCTCCCTTGGGACAGCTTCGAATGAAAAACTGTTTTTT
v_gene: TRBV10-2; j_gene: TRBJ1-5; d_gene: -; abundance: few; CDR3aa: CASSADIFGNQPQHF; CDR3nt: TGCGCCAGCAGTGCGGACATTTTCGGGAATCAGCCCCAGCATTTT
v_gene: TRBV27; j_gene: TRBJ1-3; d_gene: -; abundance: -; CDR3aa: CASSIPTDGQLGNTIYF; CDR3nt: TGTGCCAGCAGTATCCCTACCGACGGACAGCTAGGAAACACCATATATTTT
v_gene: TRBV5-8; j_gene: TRBJ1-3; d_gene: -; abundance: -; CDR3aa: CASSLSSGQSGNTIYF; CDR3nt: TGTGCCAGCAGCTTGAGCTCCGGGCAGTCTGGAAACACCATATATTTT
v_gene: TRBV30; j_gene: TRBJ1-1; d_gene: -; abundance: -; CDR3aa: CAWSSQGNTEAFF; CDR3nt: TGTGCCTGGAGTTCTCAGGGGAACACTGAAGCTTTCTTT
v_gene: TRBV15; j_gene: TRBJ1-5; d_gene: -; abundance: -; CDR3aa: CATSRDGGPQHF; CDR3nt: TGTGCCACCAGCAGAGACGGGGGGCCCCAGCATTTT
v_gene: TRBV5-1; j_gene: TRBJ1-5; d_gene: -; abundance: medium-sized; CDR3aa: CASSLAARPQHF; CDR3nt: TGCGCCAGCAGCTTGGCGGCAAGGCCCCAGCATTTT
v_gene: TRBV5-1; j_gene: TRBJ2-3; d_gene: TRBD2; abundance: -; CDR3aa: CASSLGLAETQDTQYF; CDR3nt: TGCGCCAGCAGTCTAGGGCTAGCGGAAACACAAGATACGCAGTATTTT
v_gene: TRBV18; j_gene: TRBJ1-5; d_gene: -; abundance: -; CDR3aa: CASSPSRERFLPQHF; CDR3nt: TGTGCCAGCTCCCCGAGTAGGGAAAGGTTTTTGCCCCAGCATTTT
v_gene: TRBV11-3; j_gene: TRBJ2-1; d_gene: -; abundance: -; CDR3aa: CASSGRGTHNEQFF; CDR3nt: TGTGCCAGCAGCGGTAGGGGGACTCACAATGAGCAGTTCTTC
v_gene: TRBV6-6; j_gene: TRBJ2-2; d_gene: -; abundance: -; CDR3aa: CASSPNRAGGTGELFF; CDR3nt: TGTGCCAGCAGCCCGAACAGGGCCGGGGGCACCGGGGAGCTGTTTTTT
v_gene: TRBV5-1; j_gene: TRBJ2-7; d_gene: TRBD2; abundance: -; CDR3aa: CASSLEGTSGVNEQYF; CDR3nt: TGCGCCAGCAGCTTGGAGGGGACTAGCGGGGTAAACGAGCAGTACTTC
v_gene: TRBV27; j_gene: TRBJ2-2; d_gene: -; abundance: -; CDR3aa: CASSFQEAGELFF; CDR3nt: TGTGCCAGCAGTTTTCAGGAGGCCGGGGAGCTGTTTTTT
v_gene: TRBV7-2; j_gene: TRBJ2-3; d_gene: -; abundance: -; CDR3aa: CASSLAHPLVPTTQRAGQYF; CDR3nt: TGTGCCAGCAGCTTAGCCCACCCACTGGTTCCCACCACTCAACGCGCGGGGCAGTATTTT
v_gene: TRBV29-1; j_gene: TRBJ2-3; d_gene: TRBD2; abundance: few; CDR3aa: CSVEEAPGLAPDTQYF; CDR3nt: TGCAGCGTTGAAGAAGCACCGGGACTAGCCCCAGATACGCAGTATTTT
v_gene: TRBV7-2; j_gene: TRBJ1-1; d_gene: -; abundance: -; CDR3aa: CASTPQGWTEAFF; CDR3nt: TGTGCCAGCACCCCACAGGGATGGACTGAAGCTTTCTTT
v_gene: TRBV5-1; j_gene: TRBJ2-2; d_gene: TRBD2; abundance: -; CDR3aa: CASSQTSGANTGELFF; CDR3nt: TGCGCCAGCAGCCAGACTAGCGGGGCGAACACCGGGGAGCTGTTTTTT
v_gene: TRBV28; j_gene: TRBJ1-2; d_gene: TRBD1; abundance: -; CDR3aa: CASSDRDRGIANYGYTF; CDR3nt: TGTGCCAGCAGTGACCGGGACAGGGGAATAGCTAACTATGGCTACACCTTC